This TCR beta chain comes out of a study of blood T cell repertoires in COVID-19. Across the study: Samples came from the United States, Italy and Spain, spanning acute and convalescent COVID-19.

V was pared by 0 bases and J by 5 bases, with 5 bases of the junction left unmatched. Germline values: CDR1 SGHDT, CDR2 YYEEEE. This CDR3 has 16 residues. Only a few counts were recorded for this clone. In the source study's methods: Estimates of nucleated cell counts were drawn from the amplification of reference gene primers. Profiling relied on immunoSEQ multiplex PCR, and the TCRdb table lists in-frame clones only, not all of them. That table furnishes V, J and clone size, whereas the DNA furnished D and trimming. Altogether 160,000 or so clones are present, around 85% being singletons, with the ten largest covering 9.5% to 11%.

This sequence originates from a man aged 60 to 69 with active or convalescent COVID-19. The sequencing input was peripheral blood. The chain uses TRBV5-6 and TRBJ1-5; 10 bases align to TRBD1. The CDR3 DNA sequence: TGTGCCAGCAGCTTGGCCCCGGGACAGGGGCATCAGCCCCAGCATTTT. Translation gives CASSLAPGQGHQPQHF.